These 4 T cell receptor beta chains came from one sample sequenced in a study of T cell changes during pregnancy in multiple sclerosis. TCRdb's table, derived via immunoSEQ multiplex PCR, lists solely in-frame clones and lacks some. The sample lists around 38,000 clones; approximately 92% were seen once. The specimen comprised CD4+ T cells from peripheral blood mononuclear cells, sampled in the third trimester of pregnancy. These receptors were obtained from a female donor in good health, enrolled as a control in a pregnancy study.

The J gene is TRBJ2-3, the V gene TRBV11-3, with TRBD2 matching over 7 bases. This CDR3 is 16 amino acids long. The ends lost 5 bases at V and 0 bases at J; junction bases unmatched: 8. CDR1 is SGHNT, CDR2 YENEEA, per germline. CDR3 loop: CASSRVRGGSTDTQYF. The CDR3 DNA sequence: TGTGCCAGCAGCCGCGTTCGGGGAGGGAGCACAGATACGCAGTATTTT.

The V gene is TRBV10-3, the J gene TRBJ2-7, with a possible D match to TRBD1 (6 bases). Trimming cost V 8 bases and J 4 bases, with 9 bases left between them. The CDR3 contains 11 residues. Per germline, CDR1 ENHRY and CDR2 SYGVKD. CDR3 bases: TGTGCCATCGGCAGGGGTTACGAGCAGTACTTC. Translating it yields CAIGRGYEQYF.

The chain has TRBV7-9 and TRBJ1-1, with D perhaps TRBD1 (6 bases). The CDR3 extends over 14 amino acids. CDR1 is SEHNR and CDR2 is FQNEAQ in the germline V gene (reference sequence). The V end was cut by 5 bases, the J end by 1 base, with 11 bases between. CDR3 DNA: TGTGCCAGCAGCCACCGGACAGCGAACACTGAAGCTTTCTTT. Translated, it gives CASSHRTANTEAFF.

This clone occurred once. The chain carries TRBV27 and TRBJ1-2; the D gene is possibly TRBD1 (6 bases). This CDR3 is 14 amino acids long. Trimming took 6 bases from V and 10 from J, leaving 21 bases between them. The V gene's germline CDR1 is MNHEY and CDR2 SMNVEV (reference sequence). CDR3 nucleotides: TGTGCCAGCAGCCCTAATTTGGGGGCTCGGGACTACACCTTC. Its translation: CASSPNLGARDYTF.